What follows are 18 T cell receptor beta chains derived from one specimen sequenced in a study of cytomegalovirus exposure and HLA in healthy donors. Use of 60 Vbeta and 13 Jbeta primers characterized the PCR. Sequencing used immunoSEQ multiplex PCR; TCRdb keeps in-frame clones, though not all of them. This sample has approximately 32,000 clones; roughly 84% occur once, and the top ten carry roughly 4%. Sequencing was carried out using PBMCs. These receptors all stem from a young woman in good health and CMV-seronegative.

The genes are TRBV4-3 and TRBJ2-7; TRBD2 matches 11 bases. CDR1 is LGHNA and CDR2 is YSLEER in the germline V gene. The CDR3 is 15 amino acids. V lost 1 base, J lost 6 bases, and 5 bases stayed unmatched. CDR3 DNA sequence: TGCGCCAGCAGCCAAGCTAGGACTAGCGGGTGCGAGCAGTACTTC. Its translation: CASSQARTSGCEQYF.

This chain links TRBV6-5 with TRBJ1-1; 7 nucleotides align to TRBD1. Per germline, CDR1 MNHEY and CDR2 SVGAGI. There are 15 residues in the CDR3. J was trimmed by 4 bases and V by 0 bases; bases with no gene match: 5. CDR3 loop: CASSYSGQGVTEAFF. Written as DNA, the CDR3 is TGTGCCAGCAGTTACTCGGGCCAGGGGGTCACTGAAGCTTTCTTT.

The rearrangement links TRBV7-2 to TRBJ2-7; D is unclear. The CDR3 is made up of 14 amino acids. Germline assignment: CDR1 SGHTA and CDR2 FQGNSA. With 3 bases removed from V and 0 bases from J, the gap between germline ends came to 9 bases. The CDR3 nucleotides are TGTGCCAGCAGCTTTTCTCGGTCCTCCTACGAGCAGTACTTC. It translates to CASSFSRSSYEQYF. The complete variable domain, with remaining parts taken from reference TRBV7-2 and TRBJ2-7, reads GAGVSQSPSNKVTEKGKDVELRCDPISGHTALYWYRQSLGQGLEFLIYFQGNSAPDKSGLPSDRFSAERTGGSVSTLTIQRTQQEDSAVYLCASSFSRSSYEQYFGPGTRLTVT.

J is TRBJ1-4 and V is TRBV13; maybe TRBD1 (5 bases). There are 15 residues in the CDR3. Germline values: CDR1 PRHDT, CDR2 FYEKMQ (reference sequence). V lost 0 bases and J 1 base, leaving 6 bases between the germline ends. Here the CDR3 DNA reads TGTGCCAGCAGCTTAGGAAGGGGAACTAATGAAAAACTGTTTTTT. It encodes CASSLGRGTNEKLFF. The full variable domain, its missing parts supplied by reference TRBV13 and TRBJ1-4, is AAGVIQSPRHLIKEKRETATLKCYPIPRHDTVYWYQQGPGQDPQFLISFYEKMQSDKGSIPDRFSAQQFSDYHSELNMSSLELGDSALYFCASSLGRGTNEKLFFGSGTQLSVL.

This sequence joins TRBV6-5 and TRBJ1-5; tentatively, D is TRBD1 (5 bases). The CDR3 runs 15 residues. CDR1 is MNHEY, CDR2 SVGAGI, per germline. V shed 6 bases and J shed 0 bases, with 12 bases lying between them. CDR3 region: CASRNYRYSNQPQHF. DNA for the CDR3: TGTGCCAGCAGAAACTACAGGTATAGCAATCAGCCCCAGCATTTT.

This clone was found once. CDR3 DNA: TGTGCCAGCAGCCGGGGACAGGGAAACTACGAGCAGTACTTC. It is translated as CASSRGQGNYEQYF. The V gene is TRBV5-4, the J gene TRBJ2-7; 9 bases are shared with TRBD1. This CDR3 is built from 14 residues. The V gene end was trimmed by 4 bases and the J gene end by 3 bases; junction bases not matched to a gene: 5. In germline, CDR1 is SGHNT, CDR2 YYREEE (reference sequence).

The chain carries TRBV6-1 and TRBJ1-6; 10 bases line up with TRBD1. Trimming removed 2 bases from V and 8 bases from J; junction bases left unmatched: 6. From germline, CDR1 is MNHNS and CDR2 SASEGT. This CDR3 is built from 16 residues. Here the CDR3 DNA reads TGTGCCAGCAGTGAACTGACGGGGACAGGGGATTCACCCCTCCACTTT. It encodes CASSELTGTGDSPLHF.

This chain joins TRBV11-1 and TRBJ2-7; tentatively, D is TRBD2 (6 bases). Trimming took off 4 bases at V and 1 base at J, with 14 bases between the two ends. The CDR3 runs 15 residues. The germline V gene encodes CDR1 SGHAT and CDR2 FQDESV (reference sequence). The CDR3 nucleotides read TGTGCCAGCAGCTGGGGGGACGGCGGATCCTACGAGCAGTACTTC. Its protein is CASSWGDGGSYEQYF.

This chain connects TRBV5-1 to TRBJ2-5, with D possibly being TRBD1 (6 bases). The CDR3 covers 18 residues. The V and J ends lost 1 base and 1 base respectively, with 20 bases between them. Germline values: CDR1 SGHRS, CDR2 YFSETQ. As DNA, the CDR3 is TGCGCCAGCAGCTTGTCAGACACCCGCAGGGGCTTCCAAGAGACCCAGTACTTC. It specifies CASSLSDTRRGFQETQYF.

The chain couples TRBV6-1 to TRBJ1-6; TRBD1 aligns across 7 bases. The J segment lost 8 bases and the V segment lost 5 bases, leaving 9 bases of the junction unmatched. The CDR3 consists of 15 residues. Germline CDR1 MNHNS, CDR2 SASEGT. The CDR3, as DNA: TGTGCCAGCAGTACCCCACAGGGGAACGATTCACCCCTCCACTTT. This gives the protein CASSTPQGNDSPLHF.

The sample holds one count of this clone. This sequence joins TRBV2 and TRBJ2-3; TRBD2 matches 13 bases. The germline V gene encodes CDR1 SNHLY and CDR2 FYNNEI. This CDR3 spans 15 amino acids. Trimming removed 5 bases from V and 4 bases from J; junction bases left unmatched: 3. Here the CDR3 reads CASSRTSGRSDTQYF. The DNA for the CDR3 is TGTGCCAGCAGTCGGACTAGCGGGAGATCAGATACGCAGTATTTT.

J is TRBJ2-5 and V is TRBV19; TRBD2 matches at 8 bases. V gave up 4 bases and J gave up 1 base; unmatched junction bases: 8. The CDR3 runs to 16 residues. In germline, CDR1 is LNHDA, CDR2 SQIVND (reference sequence). CDR3 nucleotides: TGTGCCAGTAGTAGAAAGGGGACTAGAACCCAAGAGACCCAGTACTTC. Translated: CASSRKGTRTQETQYF.

The chain links TRBV5-6 to TRBJ2-7; D unclear. This CDR3 is built from 13 residues. CDR1 and CDR2 (germline): SGHDT, YYEEEE. The germline V and J ends were trimmed by 0 bases and 3 bases, with 7 bases remaining between them. This CDR3 is CASSLVSGYEQYF. The CDR3 nucleotides read TGTGCCAGCAGCTTGGTGTCAGGCTACGAGCAGTACTTC. The whole variable domain, filled in from reference TRBV5-6 and TRBJ2-7, reads DAGVTQSPTHLIKTRGQQVTLRCSPKSGHDTVSWYQQALGQGPQFIFQYYEEEERQRGNFPDRFSGHQFPNYSSELNVNALLLGDSALYLCASSLVSGYEQYFGPGTRLTVT.

The chain has TRBV9 and TRBJ1-1; 8 bases are a match to TRBD1. Germline V gene data show CDR1 as SGDLS and CDR2 as YYNGEE. The CDR3 is 13 residues long. The junction had 0 bases not matched to a gene; V was cut back by 0 bases and J by 5 bases. Written as DNA, the CDR3 is TGTGCCAGCAGCGTAGACAGGGGGACTGAAGCTTTCTTT. Translated: CASSVDRGTEAFF.

J is TRBJ2-2 and V is TRBV7-9; 8 bases match TRBD2. Trimming cost V 5 bases and J 4 bases; bases outside gene matches: 9. The CDR3 is 16 amino acids. Germline assignment: CDR1 SEHNR and CDR2 FQNEAQ (reference sequence). The CDR3, as DNA: TGTGCCAGCAGCCCGCTGGCGGGGGGTGGCACCGGGGAGCTGTTTTTT. Protein sequence: CASSPLAGGGTGELFF.

In its sample, this clone was seen once. The rearrangement links TRBV21-1 to TRBJ1-1; the tabulated D call, TRBD1, remains unverified against the DNA. TRBV21-1 is designated a pseudogene. The CDR3 loop spans 14 amino acids. CDR3 sequence (DNA): TGTGCCAGCAACCCGGGACAGCTGAACACTGAAGCTTTCTTT. It translates to CASNPGQLNTEAFF.

CDR3 DNA: TGTGCCAGCAGCTTGGCCGGGACAGGGCCTGGGGGTCACACCATATATTTT. Translated, it gives CASSLAGTGPGGHTIYF. The rearrangement links TRBV5-4 to TRBJ1-3; 9 bases align to TRBD1. CDR1 and CDR2 (germline): SGHNT, YYREEE (reference sequence). J lost 8 bases, V lost 0 bases, and 12 bases had no gene match. CDR3 length: 17 residues.

This clone qualifies as medium-sized (0.01 to 0.1%). This chain connects TRBV6-1 to TRBJ2-1; the match to TRBD2 covers 11 bases. The CDR3 spans 15 residues. After removal of 8 bases from V and 7 bases from J, the junction contained 10 bases not matched to a gene. CDR1 and CDR2 from the germline V gene are MNHNS and SASEGT. CDR3 in DNA: TGTGCCAGCGGAGGGGCTAGCGGGAGGTGGAATGAGCAGTTCTTC. This gives the protein CASGGASGRWNEQFF.